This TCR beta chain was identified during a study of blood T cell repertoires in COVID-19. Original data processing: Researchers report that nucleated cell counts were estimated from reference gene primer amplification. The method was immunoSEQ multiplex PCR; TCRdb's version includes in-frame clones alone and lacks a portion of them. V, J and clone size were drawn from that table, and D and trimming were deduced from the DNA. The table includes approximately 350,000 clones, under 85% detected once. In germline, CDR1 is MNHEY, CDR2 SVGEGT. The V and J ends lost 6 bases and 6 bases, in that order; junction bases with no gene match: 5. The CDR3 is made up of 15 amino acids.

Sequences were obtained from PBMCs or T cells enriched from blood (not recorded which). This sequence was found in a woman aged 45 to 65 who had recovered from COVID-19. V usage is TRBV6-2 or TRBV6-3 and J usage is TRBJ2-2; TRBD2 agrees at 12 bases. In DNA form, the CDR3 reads TGTGCCAGCAGGCCTAGCGGGGGGGCCGCCGGGGAGCTGTTTTTT. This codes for CASRPSGGAAGELFF.